The T cell receptor (beta chain) under discussion was sequenced for a study of shared clonotypes between healthy human individuals. Produced via immunoSEQ multiplex PCR; TCRdb's table is partial and in-frame only. The sample has approximately 1,500,000 clones; more than 95% are singletons. The CDR3 contains 16 residues. V shed 0 bases and J shed 2 bases, with 11 bases lying between them. Germline CDR1 SGHRS, CDR2 YFSETQ. This sequence was found in a man under 40 in good health. The V call is TRBV5-1, the J call TRBJ2-2, with D maybe TRBD1 (6 bases). Sequencing input: naive CD4+ T cells sorted from blood. Documented subset: CD45RA+ positively selected. The CDR3 loop is CASSLARTDNTGELFF. In DNA, the CDR3 is TGCGCCAGCAGCTTGGCTAGGACAGACAACACCGGGGAGCTGTTTTTT.